This TCR beta chain was captured in a study of blood T cell repertoires in COVID-19 (dated by TCRdb to the early 2020s). Concerning the study at large: Samples from collaborators originated in the United States, Italy and Spain and spanned both the acute and convalescent phases of COVID-19. Nearly every sample came with metadata listing a de-identified subject ID, COVID-19 status, age in years and sex. Subjects who had been exposed to COVID-19, were actively infected with it, or had recovered from it provided the deeply sampled blood TCRbeta repertoires that made up the dataset. The material from the prospective study consisted of cDNA or gDNA derived from T cells, B-cell-depleted T cells, or PBMCs. The repertoires were released in a freely available public database meant as a resource for research on the immune response to SARS-CoV-2. HLA class I and class II types, where available, came from metadata supplied by the sample provider rather than from assay-based typing. The samples were drawn from the first 160 participants of the ongoing ImmuneRACE study and from over 950 subjects provided by 6 global collaborators.

TCRbeta CDR3 regions were amplified from genomic DNA using the immunoSEQ Assay, a bias-controlled multiplex PCR. Regarding the original processing steps: Nucleated cell counts per sample were estimated from amplification of reference gene primers within the assay. To quantify the absolute abundance of each unique TCRbeta CDR3 rearrangement, sequence reads were collapsed and filtered. For each sample, productive Simpson clonality was calculated by taking the square root of Simpson's diversity index across productive rearrangements. TCRdb took this table from immuneACCESS and kept in-frame rearrangements with V and J called. Such tables lack part of the clones; where checked against another copy, unresolved V genes explain under half of the gap, and the rest is unexplained. The DNA was the basis for D and trimming; V, J and clone size are from that table. The sample table records 150,000 to 200,000 clones; 80% to 90% of these occur just once. The top ten clonotypes cover approximately 2% of the sample.

Another Seattle source contributed samples from volunteer blood donors who had recovered from COVID-19. The collaborating institutions used their own protocols to collect whole blood in K2EDTA tubes. For TCRbeta analysis, collaborator samples were shipped as frozen whole blood, as isolated PBMCs, or as DNA extracted from either sample type. The research as a whole found: Clinical and demographic metadata were provided uncurated, with the amount varying by source and participant.

The V end gives up 4 bases and the J end 7 bases, leaving 12 bases in the junction not matched to a gene. Measured from the cysteine to the phenylalanine, the CDR3 is 16 residues long. The DNA shown is the 48-base CDR3, in frame from base 1. CDR1 and CDR2, looked up from the germline V gene, are SGHRS and YFSETQ. Worth noting for this clone: Its target antigen remains unknown. Base qualities are not recorded, but no much larger clone differs from it by a single base.

The chain is made from TRBV5-1 and TRBJ1-4; 8 bases in the junction line up with TRBD1. Sample: peripheral blood. The origin of this receptor is a man between 18 and 35 years old who had recovered from COVID-19. The bases are TGCGCCAGCAGCCCGCTGGACAGGGCGATTGGTGAAAAACTGTTTTTT. It translates to CASSPLDRAIGEKLFF.